The 9 T cell receptor beta chains below come from one sample, sequenced in a study of blood T cells in healthy people across ages. The second PCR ran roughly 6 to 11 cycles with a sample-barcoded 5' primer and J-beta primers. MiXCR, applied by TCRdb to the 5' RACE reads, yields one record per CDR3 protein. The sample holds some 1.5 million distinct CDR3 sequences, 28% seen once. Specimen: blood. Receptor source: a woman aged 30 to 39 in good health.

The J gene is TRBJ2-7, the V gene TRBV4-1; D gene unclear. V lost 0 bases to trimming and J lost 0 bases, with 15 bases between them. The CDR3 is 17 amino acids. Germline V gene lookup returns CDR1 MGHRA and CDR2 YSYEKL. For the CDR3, the DNA is TGCGCCAGCAGCCAAGAGATCCCGGACGCTAGCTCCTACGAGCAGTACTTC. Translated: CASSQEIPDASSYEQYF.

This rearrangement joins TRBV7-2 to TRBJ1-6, with D uncertain. V was cut by 7 bases and J by 6 bases, with 4 bases left in between. Germline V gene sequence: CDR1 SGHTA, CDR2 FQGNSA. The CDR3 loop spans 11 amino acids. The CDR3 protein is CASKGNSPLHF. In nucleotides, the CDR3 is TGTGCCAGCAAGGGTAATTCACCCCTCCACTTT.

This clonotype occurred a few times. This chain connects TRBV5-6 to TRBJ2-3, with TRBD2 as a possible D gene (5 bases). This CDR3 spans 11 amino acids. Looked up from germline, CDR1 is SGHDT and CDR2 is YYEEEE. Trimming shortened V by 4 bases and J by 10 bases, and 10 bases separated the two germline ends. CDR3: CASSLGVAQYF. DNA of the CDR3: TGTGCCAGCAGCCTCGGGGTGGCGCAGTATTTT.

For this clonotype: The germline gene is not matched at one end of the junction; a read error may be the cause. This rearrangement joins TRBV15 to TRBJ1-5, with D uncertain. Germline-derived CDR1 and CDR2 are LNHNV and YYDKDF (reference sequence). This CDR3 contains 15 residues. The chain's CDR3 is CATSSKGYSNRPQHF. CDR3 DNA: TGTGCCACCAGCAGCAAGGGTTATAGCAATCGGCCCCAGCATTTT.

V usage is TRBV12-3 or TRBV12-4 and J usage is TRBJ1-2, with 7 bases that match TRBD1. CDR3 size: 14 residues. Trimming removed 5 bases from V and 7 bases from J; junction bases left unmatched: 10. DNA of the CDR3: TGTGCCAGCAGTCCCGCCGGGACAGATACTGGCTACACCTTC. The encoded protein is CASSPAGTDTGYTF.

This clonotype was counted a few times. This chain joins TRBV20-1 and TRBJ2-1; 12 bases map to TRBD2. The CDR3 is 22 amino acids. CDR1 and CDR2 from the germline V gene are DFQATT and SNEGSKA (reference sequence). J was trimmed by 8 bases and V by 6 bases; bases with no gene match: 32. The chain's CDR3 is CSAHSGGVEAKGLAGTWDEQFF. CDR3 sequence (DNA): TGCAGTGCCCACTCAGGAGGGGTTGAAGCCAAAGGACTAGCGGGGACTTGGGATGAGCAGTTCTTC.

This clonotype was found many times. The V and J genes are TRBV5-1 and TRBJ2-1, with a weak D call TRBD1 (6 bases). This CDR3 has 16 residues. Per germline, CDR1 SGHRS and CDR2 YFSETQ. The V gene lost 0 bases and the J gene lost 1 base, with 11 bases spanning the gap. The DNA for the CDR3 is TGCGCCAGCAGCTTGGCCTTAGACAGGTCCTACAATGAGCAGTTCTTC. Translating it yields CASSLALDRSYNEQFF. Variable domain in full (rest from reference TRBV5-1 and TRBJ2-1): KAGVTQTPRYLIKTRGQQVTLSCSPISGHRSVSWYQQTPGQGLQFLFEYFSETQRNKGNFPGRFSGRQFSNSRSEMNVSTLELGDSALYLCASSLALDRSYNEQFFGPGTRLTVL.

The chain couples TRBV28 to TRBJ1-5, with D possibly matching TRBD1 (5 bases). Germline values: CDR1 MDHEN, CDR2 SYDVKM. Trimming pared 2 bases from V and 5 bases from J, leaving 16 bases between. The CDR3 has 16 residues. The CDR3 is CASSLRWGREDQPQHF. In DNA, the CDR3 is TGTGCCAGCAGTTTAAGGTGGGGCAGGGAGGATCAGCCCCAGCATTTT.

This clonotype was observed a few times. CDR3 loop: CASSFNRQLNYGYTF. The CDR3 nucleotides are TGTGCCAGCAGTTTCAATAGACAGCTTAACTATGGCTACACCTTC. The chain is built from TRBV12-3 or TRBV12-4 and TRBJ1-2; a weak D match, TRBD1 (5 bases). CDR3 size: 15 residues. Trimming pared 3 bases from V and 1 base from J, leaving 12 bases between.